This T cell receptor (beta chain) came from a study of T cells in localized non-small cell lung cancer (dated by TCRdb to 2018 to 2020). About the full investigation: The study examined T cell repertoires in roughly 240 patients with early-stage NSCLC and compared tumors with uninvolved tumor-adjacent lungs. The cohort comprised roughly 220 treatment-naïve NSCLC patients with resected, localized lung tumors. NSCLC patients had a mean age of roughly 66 years, and fewer than 150 were male and 107 female. Study-level results and caveats: A median of approximately 50 of the top 100 tumor clones turned up in the paired uninvolved adjacent lung, and 25 to 35 of those clones also ranked among the top 100 of that same adjacent lung. Higher T cell density in blood was associated with longer overall survival, whereas higher clonality in adjacent lung was associated with shorter survival. Because multi-region tumor sequencing was not performed, intratumor heterogeneity could not be ruled out. Uninvolved tumor-adjacent lung showed the highest T cell clonality, higher than tumor, which suggests more focused antigenic responses in the uninvolved tumor-adjacent lung. Because of the exploratory design, TCR variables were selected using unadjusted p-values without false-discovery rate correction.

The immunoSEQ Assay was used to sequence TCR beta CDR3 regions from DNA. On the study's bioinformatics: To compute T cell density, TCR beta template counts were normalized to usable DNA, which was estimated by amplifying housekeeping genes. The preseqR package was used to estimate richness by extrapolating to 400,000 templates for PBMC samples and to 120,000 templates for tissue samples. Clonality was defined by subtracting Pielou's evenness from one. Tissue-enriched TCRs were identified by differential abundance testing using productive amino-acid clonotypes, minimum total count 5 and alpha 0.1. The Jaccard Index and the Morisita Overlap Index were used to measure how much the repertoires overlapped between compartments. GLIPH grouped TCR beta CDR3s together with public tetramer-defined viral CDR3s, and a viral motif had to include at least three viral sequences and also show V-gene enrichment. The immuneACCESS repertoire file appears here via TCRdb, limited to in-frame rearrangements. These files lack a portion of the clones; in checked studies, under half of the deficit traces to unresolved V genes, and the cause of the others is not known. V, J and clone size derive from that table, while D and trimming were established from the DNA sequence. Within this sample are approximately 49,000 clones, with 77% of them counted one time only. The ten most abundant clones make up about 15% of the sample.

At diagnosis, peripheral blood, uninvolved tumor-adjacent lung and tumor were collected and stored as a combination of fresh-frozen and FFPE material. For TCR repertoire profiling, the blood samples were analyzed as peripheral blood mononuclear cells. Details on this clone: No cognate antigen has been identified for it. The input lacks base qualities; no much larger clone sits a single base away.

From the germline V gene, CDR1 is MNHEY and CDR2 is SVGAGI. A distance of 11 bases separates the germline ends of V and J, which lose 6 bases and 0 bases respectively. The CDR3 contains 15 residues, cysteine and phenylalanine counted. Only the CDR3 part of the read is kept: 45 bases, read in frame from the first base. This sequence originates from a man aged 40 to 69 with stage I squamous cell lung carcinoma. Rearrangement joined TRBV6-5 to TRBJ1-4, with the D segment identity uncertain. The starting material was peripheral blood, obtained before any cancer treatment. The bases are TGTGCCAGCAGGTTGGACGGTGCAACTAATGAAAAACTGTTTTTT. It translates as CASRLDGATNEKLFF.